A single sample is the source of the 24 T cell receptor beta chains below, sequenced in a study of beta chain features in type 1 diabetes. The entirety of the isolated RNA underwent reverse transcription, so expressed TCRB transcripts were sequenced. Generated by immunoSEQ multiplex PCR, the TCRdb table keeps only in-frame clones and is missing some. The table has around 170,000 clones, roughly 9.1% seen once. Source material: central memory CD4+ T cells from blood. These receptors came from a woman younger than 35 in good health.

This rearrangement joins TRBV5-1 to TRBJ2-7, with 9 bases lining up with TRBD1. The germline gives CDR1 SGHRS, CDR2 YFSETQ. V dropped 2 bases and J dropped 0; count of bases not matched to a gene: 3. The CDR3 runs to 15 residues. The CDR3: CASSFTGGSSYEQYF. The DNA for the CDR3 is TGCGCCAGCAGCTTTACAGGGGGCAGCTCCTACGAGCAGTACTTC.

The chain uses TRBV9 and TRBJ1-6; the match to TRBD1 covers 7 bases. Per germline, CDR1 SGDLS and CDR2 YYNGEE. This CDR3 has 16 amino acids. J gave up 3 bases and V 4 bases, and 7 bases lay outside the gene matches. The CDR3 DNA reads TGTGCCAGCAGCCCAAGCCGGGACAGCTATAATTCACCCCTCCACTTT. Its protein is CASSPSRDSYNSPLHF.

The gene calls are TRBV7-9 and TRBJ2-5; TRBD1 is a possible D gene (6 bases). Trimming left V 6 bases short and J 0 bases short, with 14 bases between. Germline assignment: CDR1 SEHNR and CDR2 FQNEAQ (reference sequence). The CDR3 runs 15 residues. This CDR3 is CASSKGETDQETQYF. The CDR3 region has the DNA TGTGCCAGCAGTAAGGGGGAAACAGACCAAGAGACCCAGTACTTC.

The V and J genes are TRBV2 and TRBJ2-3; D possibly corresponds to TRBD1 (5 bases). The germline V gene has CDR1 SNHLY and CDR2 FYNNEI. V lost 6 bases and J 2 bases, leaving 12 bases between the germline ends. The CDR3 is 14 amino acids. The CDR3 region has the DNA TGTGCCAGCAGCTTTAGACAGCCCACAGATACGCAGTATTTT. It translates to CASSFRQPTDTQYF.

This clone was seen a handful of times. The chain joins TRBV5-4 to TRBJ1-6; D is unresolved. Trimming removed 3 bases at V and 10 bases at J, with 11 bases between. The CDR3 totals 13 residues. Germline V CDR1 and CDR2: SGHNT, YYREEE (reference sequence). CDR3 region: CASSSAVNSPLHF. For the CDR3, the DNA is TGTGCCAGCAGCTCCGCAGTCAACTCACCCCTCCACTTT. The variable domain in full, completed from reference TRBV5-4 and TRBJ1-6, reads ETGVTQSPTHLIKTRGQQVTLRCSSQSGHNTVSWYQQALGQGPQFIFQYYREEENGRGNFPPRFSGLQFPNYSSELNVNALELDDSALYLCASSSAVNSPLHFGNGTRLTVT.

This clone was seen only a few times. V is TRBV2 and J is TRBJ2-1; 8 nucleotides line up with TRBD2. The CDR3 consists of 17 residues. CDR1 is SNHLY, CDR2 FYNNEI, per germline. The ends lost 1 base at V and 0 bases at J; junction bases unmatched: 5. CDR3 DNA: TGTGCCAGCAGTGAAGAGGGTAGCGGGACCTCCTACAATGAGCAGTTCTTC. It translates to CASSEEGSGTSYNEQFF.

This clone was counted between two and nine times. The chain has TRBV5-1 and TRBJ1-6, with a weak D call TRBD1 (6 bases). Per germline, CDR1 SGHRS and CDR2 YFSETQ. This CDR3 has 15 residues. Between the trimmed V and J ends, which lost 4 bases and 3 bases, there was a span of 11 bases. DNA of the CDR3: TGCGCCAGCAGCCTTGACAGGCTCTATAATTCACCCCTCCACTTT. Its translation: CASSLDRLYNSPLHF.

The chain is built from TRBV4-2 and TRBJ1-4; the D gene is possibly TRBD1 (6 bases). Germline loops: CDR1 LGHNA, CDR2 YNFKEQ. Deletions cut 0 bases from V and 4 bases from J, with 9 bases between. The CDR3 sequence is 15 residues long. The CDR3 DNA reads TGTGCCAGCAGCCAAGAAGCAGGGGATAATGAAAAACTGTTTTTT. It encodes CASSQEAGDNEKLFF.

The rearrangement links TRBV7-8 to TRBJ2-7, with D possibly being TRBD1 (6 bases). In germline, CDR1 is SGHVS, CDR2 FQNEAQ. Trimming took off 4 bases at V and 4 bases at J, with 17 bases between the two ends. This CDR3 has 15 amino acids. The DNA for the CDR3 is TGTGCCAGCAGCTCGAGAGGCAGGGGTAATTACGAGCAGTACTTC. Translation gives CASSSRGRGNYEQYF.

The table lists this clone with a few counts. The rearrangement joins TRBV5-1 to TRBJ1-1; TRBD1 might be the D (5 bases). The CDR3 is made up of 14 amino acids. Deletions cut 0 bases from V and 5 bases from J, with 11 bases between. CDR1 and CDR2 from the germline V gene are SGHRS and YFSETQ. CDR3 DNA: TGCGCCAGCAGCTTGGAGGCAAAGGGGACTGAAGCTTTCTTT. It encodes CASSLEAKGTEAFF.

There are a few counts of this clone. V is TRBV7-2 and J is TRBJ2-7; TRBD2 agrees at 9 bases. CDR3 size: 15 residues. CDR1 and CDR2 from the germline V gene are SGHTA and FQGNSA. Germline trimming cut 1 base from V and 3 bases from J; bases unmatched to any gene: 4. The CDR3 sequence: CASSLVLAGNYEQYF. The CDR3 DNA is TGTGCCAGCAGCTTAGTTCTAGCGGGGAACTACGAGCAGTACTTC.

This chain uses TRBV30 with TRBJ2-5; maybe TRBD2 (5 bases). The length of the CDR3 is 11 residues. Germline loops: CDR1 GTSNPN, CDR2 SVGIG (reference sequence). Trimming stripped 1 base from V and 5 bases from J, with 5 bases between. The CDR3 region has the DNA TGTGCCTGGAGTGCGGGGGAGACCCAGTACTTC. Translated, it gives CAWSAGETQYF. Full variable domain (outside the CDR3, taken from reference TRBV30 and TRBJ2-5): SQTIHQWPATLVQPVGSPLSLECTVEGTSNPNLYWYRQAAGRGLQLLFYSVGIGQISSEVPQNLSASRPQDRQFILSSKKLLLSDSGFYLCAWSAGETQYFGPGTRLLVL.

This rearrangement joins TRBV7-3 to TRBJ2-3; D unresolved. This CDR3 region has 14 residues. Germline CDR1 is SGHTA and CDR2 is FQGTGA. Trimming stripped 5 bases from V and 0 bases from J, with 9 bases between. The CDR3 region is CASSPDKSTDTQYF. CDR3 coding DNA: TGTGCCAGCAGCCCTGACAAGAGCACAGATACGCAGTATTTT.

The chain joins TRBV6-5 to TRBJ2-5; D unresolved. CDR3 size: 11 residues. Trimming took 6 bases from V and 5 from J, leaving 7 bases between them. Looked up from germline, CDR1 is MNHEY and CDR2 is SVGAGI. The CDR3 reads CASSPGETQYF. The CDR3 nucleotides are TGTGCCAGCAGCCCCGGGGAGACCCAGTACTTC.

V and J are TRBV5-5 and TRBJ2-3; no clear D. V was cut by 3 bases and J by 4 bases, with 9 bases left in between. The CDR3 covers 13 residues. Germline V gives CDR1 SGHKS, CDR2 YYEKEE (reference sequence). CDR3 DNA: TGTGCCAGCAGCTGGCAAATATCAGATACGCAGTATTTT. It encodes CASSWQISDTQYF.

This clone was observed a few times. This chain links TRBV7-2 with TRBJ2-7; 7 bases align to TRBD2. Trimming cost V 1 base and J 3 bases; bases outside gene matches: 9. The CDR3 covers 16 residues. Germline loops: CDR1 SGHTA, CDR2 FQGNSA. CDR3 nucleotides: TGTGCCAGCAGCTTAGGACCCAAACGGGGGGTCTACGAGCAGTACTTC. Its translation: CASSLGPKRGVYEQYF.

This clone turned up a few times. The rearrangement joins TRBV4-1 to TRBJ2-3; TRBD2 aligns across 9 bases. This CDR3 region has 16 residues. The germline V gene encodes CDR1 MGHRA and CDR2 YSYEKL. The junction had 5 bases not matched to a gene; V was cut back by 1 base and J by 3 bases. The CDR3 reads CASSQGSLAGTDTQYF. CDR3 coding DNA: TGCGCCAGCAGCCAAGGTTCGCTAGCGGGGACAGATACGCAGTATTTT.

This clone was counted only a few times. The rearrangement joins TRBV5-1 to TRBJ2-1, with 9 nucleotides matching TRBD1. Unmatched junction bases numbered 3, after V lost 4 bases and J lost 7 bases. There are 13 residues in the CDR3. The germline V gene encodes CDR1 SGHRS and CDR2 YFSETQ. The CDR3 is CASSRGQGNEQFF. DNA for the CDR3: TGCGCCAGCAGCCGAGGACAGGGGAATGAGCAGTTCTTC.

For the CDR3, the DNA is TGTGCCAGCAAGGAACAGGGGACGGGCGATGAGCAGTTCTTC. Its translation is CASKEQGTGDEQFF. The chain uses TRBV13 and TRBJ2-1; 7 bases agree with TRBD1. Germline values: CDR1 PRHDT, CDR2 FYEKMQ (reference sequence). With 7 bases clipped from V and 8 bases from J, the junction kept 11 bases outside the gene matches. CDR3 length equals 14 residues.

This chain links TRBV7-3 with TRBJ2-7, with D perhaps TRBD1 (6 bases). The CDR3 totals 14 residues. Between the trimmed V and J ends, which lost 2 bases and 5 bases, there was a span of 13 bases. CDR1 is SGHTA, CDR2 FQGTGA, per germline. The CDR3 DNA reads TGTGCCAGCAGCTTAGGGCAGGGGAAGGACGAGCAGTACTTC. Its protein is CASSLGQGKDEQYF.

This clone was counted between two and nine times. The V call is TRBV19, the J call TRBJ1-1; 7 bases line up with TRBD1. This CDR3 region has 14 residues. CDR1 is LNHDA and CDR2 is SQIVND in the germline V gene (reference sequence). Trimming took 5 bases from V and 5 from J; bases not matched to a gene: 8. This CDR3 is CASSPLDRETEAFF. The CDR3 coding sequence is TGTGCCAGTAGTCCCCTCGACAGGGAAACTGAAGCTTTCTTT.

The CDR3 region is CASSLTSGRAEQYF. Here the CDR3 DNA reads TGCGCCAGCAGCTTGACTAGCGGGAGGGCCGAGCAGTACTTC. The chain employs TRBV5-1 and TRBJ2-7; 13 nucleotides align to TRBD2. Germline CDR1 is SGHRS and CDR2 is YFSETQ. This CDR3 has 14 amino acids. Trimming cost V 1 base and J 6 bases; bases outside gene matches: 1.

This chain connects TRBV10-3 to TRBJ1-6; TRBD1 matches at 8 bases. V shed 4 bases, J shed 7 bases, and the junction held 3 bases outside the gene matches. The germline CDR1 and CDR2 sequences are ENHRY and SYGVKD. The CDR3 is 14 amino acids. This chain's CDR3 is CAISGQGRNSPLHF. The CDR3 nucleotides read TGTGCCATCAGTGGACAGGGGCGGAATTCACCCCTCCACTTT.

The rearrangement links TRBV30 to TRBJ1-5; maybe TRBD1 (6 bases). This CDR3 spans 15 amino acids. Trimming removed 3 bases at V and 3 bases at J, with 15 bases between. Germline-derived CDR1 and CDR2 are GTSNPN and SVGIG (reference sequence). The CDR3 nucleotides read TGTGCCTGGAGCGTCTCCGGGACACTCAATCAGCCCCAGCATTTT. Translation: CAWSVSGTLNQPQHF.